This T cell receptor (beta chain) emerged from a study of T cells in Graves' hyperthyroidism and ophthalmopathy. For the study at large: Prior to any treatment, at the point of initial diagnosis, peripheral blood was collected.

General observations from the study: Most thyroid clonotypes expanded above 0.001 appeared in blood too. A model using 13 V-J features told ophthalmopathy apart from stable hyperthyroidism.

This clonotype was recorded at least ten times. Its cognate antigen is unknown. Germline V gives CDR1 SQVTM, CDR2 ANQGSEA. The CDR3 is 17 residues long. Deletions cut 1 base from V and 5 bases from J, with 23 bases between. What was amplified from RNA transcripts were TCR beta CDR3 regions. A set of HTBI primers served as the primers for a first-round RT-PCR of the TCR CDR3. TCRdb ran MiXCR on the multiplex PCR reads and lists one entry per CDR3 protein. The sample holds roughly 500,000 distinct CDR3 sequences, roughly 14% seen once. Uncontrolled infection, other autoimmune disease, pregnancy or lactation disqualified patients from enrolment.

This sequence originates from a woman aged 30 to 39 with Graves' hyperthyroidism that later progressed to Graves' ophthalmopathy. Sequenced: blood. V and J are TRBV29-1 and TRBJ2-5; D could derive from TRBD1 or TRBD2 (5 bases each). This CDR3 is CSVEGAPPGPLGETQYF. CDR3 nucleotide sequence: TGCAGCGTTGAAGGGGCGCCACCGGGACCCTTGGGGGAGACCCAGTACTTC.